This entry concerns a single T cell receptor beta chain. Its target is unknown. Amplification yielded TCR beta CDR3 regions, with RNA transcripts as the source. Carried out on the TCR CDR3, a first-round RT-PCR used the HTBI primer set. TCRdb itself ran the multiplex PCR reads through MiXCR, one entry per CDR3 protein. The sample records over 450,000 distinct CDR3 sequences, about a sixth being singletons. The CDR3 extends over 13 amino acids. In germline, CDR1 is DFQATT, CDR2 SNEGSKA (reference sequence). V gave up 6 bases and J gave up 2 bases; unmatched junction bases: 5. The source of the sample is a study of T cells in Graves' hyperthyroidism and ophthalmopathy. Study information: Peripheral blood was collected at initial diagnosis, before any treatment. General observations from the study: Most clonotypes that expanded in the thyroid above 0.001 also showed up in blood.

Ophthalmopathy patients all had a Clinical Activity Score of at least 3, a NOSPECS grade of at least 4 and disease under 3 months old. 10 ml of fresh peripheral blood supplied the PBMCs. The sample taken for sequencing was blood. The gene calls are TRBV20-1 and TRBJ2-5; 8 nucleotides align to TRBD2. This TCR came from a woman younger than 35 with Graves' ophthalmopathy. The CDR3 bases are TGCAGTGCACCCGGACTAGCACAAGAGACCCAGTACTTC. It specifies CSAPGLAQETQYF.